These T cell receptor beta chains were read from a single sample in a study of tumor-infiltrating lymphocytes in primary liver carcinoma. TCRdb re-called the multiplex PCR reads with MiXCR, one entry per CDR3 protein. The repertoire holds fewer than 350,000 distinct CDR3 sequences, with approximately 64% as singletons. Material for sequencing was peripheral blood. The receptors were sampled from a man aged 40-49 years with primary liver carcinoma and hepatitis B virus infection. Both conserved end residues are part of each CDR3. D genes are given only for firm matches. Part of the rows lack a size; the others show once, few, many or a class for expanded clones.

TRBJ2-7 - TRBV5-1 14 - CASSLATISYEQYF TGCGCCAGCAGCTTGGCCACGATCTCCTACGAGCAGTACTTC
TRBJ2-7 many TRBV6-1 14 TRBD1 CASNQRQGGDEQYF TGTGCCAGCAACCAGAGACAGGGCGGCGACGAGCAGTACTTC
TRBJ2-7 - TRBV29-1 12 - CSVGEGSGEQHF -
TRBJ2-3 - TRBV20-1 14 TRBD2 CGARPGLGTDTQYF TGCGGTGCTAGGCCCGGACTAGGGACAGATACGCAGTATTTT
TRBJ2-1 many TRBV11-2 15 TRBD2 CASSPGSGRHNEQFF TGTGCCAGCAGCCCAGGAAGCGGGAGGCACAATGAGCAGTTCTTC
TRBJ2-2 many TRBV4-2 19 TRBD2 CASSQALAGGLANTGELFF TGTGCCAGCAGCCAAGCGCTAGCGGGAGGGTTAGCGAACACCGGGGAGCTGTTTTTT
TRBJ2-1 - TRBV5-1 14 - CASSSTSSHNEQFF TGCGCCAGCAGCTCTACCAGCTCCCACAATGAGCAGTTCTTC
TRBJ2-2 - TRBV11-2 16 TRBD1 CASSSDRAGTTGELFF TGTGCCAGCAGCTCCGACAGGGCGGGTACCACCGGGGAACTGTTTTTT
TRBJ2-1 - TRBV11-2 16 - CASSTLTGSSYNEQFF TGTGCCAGCAGCACATTGACAGGAAGCTCCTACAATGAACAGTTCTTC
TRBJ2-7 many TRBV28 15 - CASSPTYTLLYEQYF TGTGCCAGCAGTCCGACCTACACCTTGCTCTACGAGCAGTACTTC
TRBJ1-2 - TRBV28 12 - CASSLGTSGYTF TGTGCCAGCAGTTTAGGGACATCTGGCTACACCTTC
TRBJ1-1 many TRBV11-3 13 TRBD1 CASSWTGDTEAFF TGTGCCAGCAGCTGGACAGGGGATACTGAAGCTTTCTTT
TRBJ2-1 many TRBV11-2 14 - CASSSNWGAGEQFF TGTGCCAGCAGCTCCAACTGGGGAGCCGGGGAGCAGTTCTTC
TRBJ1-5 - TRBV6-2/TRBV6-3 16 TRBD1 CASSTQGGAYNQPQHF TGTGCCAGCAGCACCCAAGGGGGCGCCTACAATCAGCCCCAGCATTTT
TRBJ2-7 - TRBV11-2 15 TRBD2 CANSFLSGRDYEQYF TGTGCCAACAGCTTTCTTAGCGGGAGGGACTACGAACAGTACTTC
TRBJ2-7 - TRBV11-2 14 - CASGSAETRYGQYF TGTGCCAGCGGCTCGGCCGAGACTAGATACGGGCAGTACTTC